Listed below are T cell receptor beta chains from one sample, sequenced in a study of cytomegalovirus exposure and HLA in healthy donors. Some clones are missing from TCRdb's copy, which holds only in-frame ones; the method was immunoSEQ multiplex PCR. The table has over 150,000 clones, approximately 78% seen once. Sequenced material: PBMCs. The receptors originated from a woman aged 50 to 65 in good health and CMV-seropositive. Both conserved end residues are part of each CDR3. D genes are given only for firm matches. Some rows mark clone size as missing; the rest say once, few, many or name a class of expanded clone.

v_call: TRBV5-1; clone_size: .; j_call: TRBJ2-1; d_call: .; cdr3_aa: CASSLRAGRTNEQFF; cdr3_nt: TGCGCCAGCAGCTTGAGGGCGGGGAGGACCAATGAGCAGTTCTTC
v_call: TRBV29-1; clone_size: .; j_call: TRBJ1-4; d_call: TRBD1; cdr3_aa: CSVRTGKEEKLFF; cdr3_nt: TGCAGCGTCAGGACAGGCAAGGAAGAAAAACTGTTTTTT
v_call: TRBV4-1; clone_size: .; j_call: TRBJ2-3; d_call: .; cdr3_aa: CASSRGGTDTQYF; cdr3_nt: TGCGCCAGCAGCCGGGGAGGTACAGATACGCAGTATTTT
v_call: TRBV29-1; clone_size: .; j_call: TRBJ2-7; d_call: TRBD1; cdr3_aa: CSVGVDRVHEQYF; cdr3_nt: TGCAGCGTTGGGGTGGACAGGGTCCACGAGCAGTACTTC
v_call: TRBV5-1; clone_size: .; j_call: TRBJ2-1; d_call: .; cdr3_aa: CASKQSGYNEQFF; cdr3_nt: TGCGCCAGCAAACAATCGGGCTACAATGAGCAGTTCTTC
v_call: TRBV6-6; clone_size: .; j_call: TRBJ1-2; d_call: .; cdr3_aa: CATTDRPLPYGYTF; cdr3_nt: TGTGCCACTACGGACAGACCCCTCCCGTATGGCTACACCTTC
v_call: TRBV6-5; clone_size: .; j_call: TRBJ2-7; d_call: .; cdr3_aa: CASSEEGEQYF; cdr3_nt: TGTGCCAGCAGTGAAGAGGGCGAGCAGTACTTC
v_call: TRBV5-4; clone_size: .; j_call: TRBJ2-7; d_call: TRBD2; cdr3_aa: CASSPGGGYEQYF; cdr3_nt: TGTGCCAGCAGCCCCGGGGGGGGTTACGAGCAGTACTTC
v_call: TRBV4-1; clone_size: .; j_call: TRBJ1-1; d_call: TRBD1; cdr3_aa: CASSQVYRGTNMNTEAFF; cdr3_nt: TGCGCCAGCAGCCAAGTATACAGGGGGACCAACATGAACACTGAAGCTTTCTTT
v_call: TRBV18; clone_size: .; j_call: TRBJ2-3; d_call: .; cdr3_aa: CASSLPGGDTQYF; cdr3_nt: TGTGCCAGCTCCCTTCCAGGGGGGGATACGCAGTATTTT
v_call: TRBV9; clone_size: .; j_call: TRBJ1-5; d_call: .; cdr3_aa: CASSVWGDSNQPQHF; cdr3_nt: TGTGCCAGCAGCGTATGGGGAGATAGCAATCAGCCCCAGCATTTT
v_call: TRBV5-6; clone_size: .; j_call: TRBJ1-1; d_call: .; cdr3_aa: CASSGKRGRTEAFF; cdr3_nt: TGTGCCAGCAGCGGCAAAAGGGGAAGGACTGAAGCTTTCTTT
v_call: TRBV7-9; clone_size: .; j_call: TRBJ2-1; d_call: .; cdr3_aa: CASSLVVGASYNEQFF; cdr3_nt: TGTGCCAGCAGCTTAGTAGTGGGGGCGAGTTACAATGAGCAGTTCTTC
v_call: TRBV25-1; clone_size: .; j_call: TRBJ2-7; d_call: TRBD2; cdr3_aa: CASSESNWGGYEQYF; cdr3_nt: TGTGCCAGCAGTGAATCGAATTGGGGGGGCTACGAGCAGTACTTC
v_call: TRBV10-3; clone_size: .; j_call: TRBJ1-6; d_call: TRBD1; cdr3_aa: CATKDRDNYNSPLHF; cdr3_nt: TGTGCCACCAAGGACAGGGACAACTATAATTCACCCCTCCACTTT
v_call: TRBV5-6; clone_size: .; j_call: TRBJ1-2; d_call: .; cdr3_aa: CASSRQEGGYTF; cdr3_nt: TGTGCCAGCAGTCGACAGGAAGGGGGCTACACCTTC
v_call: TRBV21-1; clone_size: .; j_call: TRBJ2-1; d_call: .; cdr3_aa: CASSKVWPGTSGGVNEQFF; cdr3_nt: TGTGCCAGCAGCAAAGTATGGCCCGGGACTAGCGGGGGTGTAAATGAGCAGTTCTTC
v_call: TRBV6-1; clone_size: .; j_call: TRBJ1-1; d_call: .; cdr3_aa: CASLPGTSAFSAFF; cdr3_nt: TGTGCCAGCCTCCCCGGGACTTCGGCCTTTTCAGCTTTCTTT
v_call: TRBV19; clone_size: .; j_call: TRBJ1-1; d_call: .; cdr3_aa: CASTRRGRATNTEAFF; cdr3_nt: TGTGCCAGTACGAGGCGGGGAAGGGCGACGAACACTGAAGCTTTCTTT
v_call: TRBV12-5; clone_size: once; j_call: TRBJ1-5; d_call: .; cdr3_aa: CASGLVGGNQPQHF; cdr3_nt: TGTGCTAGTGGTTTGGTAGGGGGCAATCAGCCCCAGCATTTT
v_call: TRBV9; clone_size: .; j_call: TRBJ1-4; d_call: .; cdr3_aa: CASSVDEGIGEKLFF; cdr3_nt: TGTGCCAGCAGCGTAGATGAGGGTATCGGTGAAAAACTGTTTTTT
v_call: TRBV10-2; clone_size: .; j_call: TRBJ2-3; d_call: TRBD2; cdr3_aa: CASTGLAGGRADTQYF; cdr3_nt: TGCGCCAGCACTGGACTAGCGGGGGGGCGGGCAGATACGCAGTATTTT
v_call: TRBV4-1; clone_size: .; j_call: TRBJ2-5; d_call: .; cdr3_aa: CASSQGRRRAYQETQYF; cdr3_nt: TGCGCCAGCAGCCAAGGGAGGCGGAGGGCGTACCAAGAGACCCAGTACTTC
v_call: TRBV10-3; clone_size: .; j_call: TRBJ1-2; d_call: .; cdr3_aa: CAISELEGSDYGYTF; cdr3_nt: TGTGCCATCAGTGAGCTGGAGGGGTCGGACTATGGCTACACCTTC
v_call: TRBV11-2; clone_size: .; j_call: TRBJ1-4; d_call: TRBD1; cdr3_aa: CASSAGTGGNEKLFF; cdr3_nt: TGTGCCAGCAGCGCCGGGACAGGGGGCAACGAAAAACTGTTTTTT
v_call: TRBV11-3; clone_size: once; j_call: TRBJ1-2; d_call: .; cdr3_aa: CASSLDPLAGVLSLRGYTF; cdr3_nt: TGTGCCAGCAGCTTAGATCCTTTGGCAGGGGTCCTGAGCCTACGTGGCTACACCTTC
v_call: TRBV4-1; clone_size: .; j_call: TRBJ2-5; d_call: TRBD2; cdr3_aa: CASSPQGGRTSGGAGRETQYF; cdr3_nt: TGCGCCAGCAGCCCCCAAGGCGGCCGAACTAGCGGGGGGGCCGGTCGGGAGACCCAGTACTTC
v_call: TRBV6-5; clone_size: once; j_call: TRBJ2-5; d_call: .; cdr3_aa: CASSTQFQETQYF; cdr3_nt: TGTGCCAGCAGTACGCAGTTCCAAGAGACCCAGTACTTC
v_call: TRBV18; clone_size: .; j_call: TRBJ1-1; d_call: .; cdr3_aa: CASSPSDISYEAFF; cdr3_nt: TGTGCCAGCTCACCGTCGGACATTTCCTATGAGGCTTTCTTT
v_call: TRBV5-1; clone_size: .; j_call: TRBJ1-6; d_call: .; cdr3_aa: CASSYRGSNYNSPLHF; cdr3_nt: TGCGCCAGCAGCTACCGGGGGTCCAACTATAATTCACCCCTCCACTTT
v_call: TRBV30; clone_size: .; j_call: TRBJ1-2; d_call: .; cdr3_aa: CAWSNRRGEVGYTF; cdr3_nt: TGTGCCTGGAGCAATAGACGGGGGGAGGTTGGCTACACCTTC
v_call: TRBV4-1; clone_size: .; j_call: TRBJ2-5; d_call: TRBD2; cdr3_aa: CASSFRLAGGLHQETQYF; cdr3_nt: TGCGCCAGCAGCTTCCGACTAGCGGGGGGGTTACACCAAGAGACCCAGTACTTC
v_call: TRBV7-9; clone_size: .; j_call: TRBJ1-2; d_call: .; cdr3_aa: CASSLEQFYGYTF; cdr3_nt: TGTGCCAGCAGCTTAGAACAATTCTATGGCTACACCTTC
v_call: TRBV9; clone_size: few; j_call: TRBJ1-3; d_call: .; cdr3_aa: CASSVEATGTSGNTIYF; cdr3_nt: TGTGCCAGCAGCGTCGAGGCAACAGGTACGAGTGGAAACACCATATATTTT
v_call: TRBV15; clone_size: .; j_call: TRBJ1-6; d_call: .; cdr3_aa: CATSSPREIPKGRNSPLHF; cdr3_nt: TGTGCCACCAGCAGCCCCCGGGAGATCCCGAAGGGGCGGAATTCACCCCTCCACTTT
v_call: TRBV19; clone_size: .; j_call: TRBJ2-7; d_call: TRBD1; cdr3_aa: CASTLDRDSSSYEQYF; cdr3_nt: TGTGCCAGTACCCTAGATCGGGACAGCAGCTCCTACGAGCAGTACTTC
v_call: TRBV19; clone_size: .; j_call: TRBJ2-3; d_call: TRBD1; cdr3_aa: CASSGGRGQSTDTQYF; cdr3_nt: TGTGCCAGTAGTGGCGGCAGGGGGCAGAGCACAGATACGCAGTATTTT
v_call: TRBV19; clone_size: .; j_call: TRBJ2-7; d_call: .; cdr3_aa: CASSTTGAYEQYF; cdr3_nt: TGTGCCAGTAGCACGACAGGCGCCTACGAGCAGTACTTC
v_call: TRBV10-3; clone_size: .; j_call: TRBJ2-5; d_call: TRBD1; cdr3_aa: CAIGGQGQETQYF; cdr3_nt: TGTGCCATCGGGGGACAGGGGCAAGAGACCCAGTACTTC
v_call: TRBV5-1; clone_size: .; j_call: TRBJ2-3; d_call: .; cdr3_aa: CASSFGARRGDTQYF; cdr3_nt: TGCGCCAGCAGCTTCGGAGCTAGAAGGGGAGATACGCAGTATTTT